This TCR beta chain was found in a study of technical replicates of blood from a handful of donors. The table came from immunoSEQ multiplex PCR; TCRdb's copy has only in-frame clones and leaves some out. Seen here are about 70,000 clones, 95% observed once, and the top ten hold roughly 0.26%. The CDR3 loop spans 13 amino acids. CDR1 LGHNA and CDR2 YNFKEQ come from the germline V gene. V lost 5 bases, J lost 5 bases, and 12 bases lay in between. The receptor comes from a human donor in good health. V is TRBV4-2 and J is TRBJ2-5, with no clear D. The specimen sequenced was T cells isolated from PBMCs. CDR3 nucleotide sequence: TGTGCCAGCAGCTCCAGGATTGTCGAGACCCAGTACTTC. Amino acid sequence: CASSSRIVETQYF.